This TCR beta chain was sequenced for a study of blood T cell repertoires in COVID-19. From germline, CDR1 is MNHNY and CDR2 SVGAGI (reference sequence). Trimming took 6 bases from V and 6 from J; bases not matched to a gene: 10. CDR3 length: 16 residues. Assay used: immunoSEQ multiplex PCR; TCRdb lists only in-frame clones, some missing. The sample lists under 200,000 clones; more than 65% were seen once. This clone has a handful of counts. The sequence was collected from a woman between 35 and 50 years old with acute COVID-19. V and J are TRBV6-6 and TRBJ2-1; 11 nucleotides match TRBD2. The source material was PBMCs or T cells enriched from blood (not recorded which). The CDR3 sequence: CASSPGTSGLTNEQFF. The CDR3 DNA follows: TGTGCCAGCAGCCCCGGGACTAGCGGATTGACCAATGAGCAGTTCTTC.